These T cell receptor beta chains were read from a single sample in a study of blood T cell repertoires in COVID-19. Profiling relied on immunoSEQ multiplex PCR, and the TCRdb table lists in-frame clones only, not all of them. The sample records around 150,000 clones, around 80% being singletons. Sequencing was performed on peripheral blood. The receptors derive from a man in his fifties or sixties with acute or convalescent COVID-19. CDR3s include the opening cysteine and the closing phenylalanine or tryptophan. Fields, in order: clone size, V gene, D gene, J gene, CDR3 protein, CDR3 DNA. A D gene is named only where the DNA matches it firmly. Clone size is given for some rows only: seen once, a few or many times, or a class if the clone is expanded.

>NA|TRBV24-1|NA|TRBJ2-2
CATSDLQGITGELFF
TGTGCCACCAGTGATTTACAGGGTATCACCGGGGAGCTGTTTTTT
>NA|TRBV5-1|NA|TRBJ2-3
CASSNSEHTDTQYF
TGCGCCAGCTCGAACAGTGAACACACAGATACGCAGTATTTT
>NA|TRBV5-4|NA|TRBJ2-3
CASSPPSDRRDTQYF
TGTGCCAGCAGCCCCCCAAGCGATAGGAGAGATACGCAGTATTTT
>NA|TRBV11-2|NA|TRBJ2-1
CASSLVGGRVYNEQFF
TGTGCCAGCAGCTTAGTTGGAGGGAGAGTCTACAATGAGCAGTTCTTC
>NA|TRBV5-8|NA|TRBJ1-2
CASSLLQGLGYGYTF
TGTGCCAGCAGCTTACTGCAGGGCCTGGGATATGGCTACACCTTC
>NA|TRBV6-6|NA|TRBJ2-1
CASSNGQRNEQFF
TGTGCCAGCAGTAACGGACAGCGGAATGAGCAGTTCTTC
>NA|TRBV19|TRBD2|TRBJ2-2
CASSPLAGGTGELFF
TGTGCCAGTAGTCCGCTAGCGGGAGGCACCGGGGAGCTGTTTTTT
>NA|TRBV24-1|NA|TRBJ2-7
CATSDFPARYEQYF
TGTGCCACCAGTGATTTTCCAGCGCGGTACGAGCAGTACTTC
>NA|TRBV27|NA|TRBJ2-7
CASSVRGGYSYEQYF
TGTGCCAGCAGTGTAAGGGGTGGCTACTCCTACGAGCAGTACTTC
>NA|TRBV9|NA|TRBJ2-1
CASSVEAGPYNEQFF
TGTGCCAGCAGCGTAGAGGCGGGCCCCTACAATGAGCAGTTCTTC
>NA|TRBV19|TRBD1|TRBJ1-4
CASTPGQIPEKLFF
TGTGCCAGTACACCGGGACAGATCCCTGAAAAACTGTTTTTT
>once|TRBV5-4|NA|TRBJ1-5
CASSLWGAGQPQHF
TGTGCCAGCAGCTTGTGGGGCGCTGGGCAGCCCCAGCATTTT
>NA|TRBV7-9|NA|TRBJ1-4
CASSYGPSGGKLFF
TGTGCCAGCAGTTACGGTCCCTCCGGAGGAAAACTGTTTTTT
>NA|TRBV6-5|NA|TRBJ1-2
CASRRESNYGYTF
TGTGCCAGCAGGAGGGAGTCTAACTATGGCTACACCTTC
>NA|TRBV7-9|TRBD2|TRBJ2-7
CASSLNSGPFYYEQYF
TGTGCCAGCAGCTTAAATAGCGGGCCCTTTTACTACGAGCAGTACTTC
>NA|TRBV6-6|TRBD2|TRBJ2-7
CASSGRAAYEQYF
TGTGCCAGTAGCGGGAGGGCAGCCTACGAGCAGTACTTC
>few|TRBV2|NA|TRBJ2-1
CASSEPSSDEQFF
TGTGCCAGCAGTGAACCATCTAGCGATGAGCAGTTCTTC
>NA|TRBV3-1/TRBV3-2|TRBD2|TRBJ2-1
CASSQFLAGSSEQFF
TGTGCCAGCAGCCAATTCCTAGCGGGATCAAGTGAGCAGTTCTTC
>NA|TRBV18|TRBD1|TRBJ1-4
CASSRTGQDEKLFF
TGTGCCAGCTCGCGGACAGGGCAAGATGAAAAACTGTTTTTT
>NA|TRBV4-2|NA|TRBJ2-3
CASSQGASGTDTQYF
TGTGCCAGCAGCCAAGGGGCATCCGGCACAGATACGCAGTATTTT